Below, 14 T cell receptor beta chains from the same sample are listed, as sequenced in a study of OX40 agonist ivuxolimab in advanced cancers. Libraries were prepared by immunoSEQ multiplex PCR; TCRdb keeps only in-frame clonotypes and omits some of them. The sample has more than 45,000 clones, 70% to 85% seen once; the top ten hold over 3%. The sample was CD4+ or CD8+ T cells sorted from blood, taken in a trial of the OX40 agonist ivuxolimab. Every receptor here comes from an adult with an advanced solid tumor such as melanoma, head and neck, liver or kidney cancer.

The CDR3 nucleotides are TGTGCCAGCACACCAGGGGGTTCATACAATGAGCAGTTCTTC. Amino acids: CASTPGGSYNEQFF. V gene TRBV6-5 combines with J gene TRBJ2-1; 7 bases agree with TRBD1. V was clipped by 7 bases and J by 4 bases; unmatched bases: 7. The CDR3 is 14 amino acids. Germline V gene sequence: CDR1 MNHEY, CDR2 SVGAGI.

This clone was counted between two and nine times. The CDR3 nucleotides are TGTGCCAGCGGAGGAAAGGTTGTGGATCAGCCCCAGCATTTT. Protein product: CASGGKVVDQPQHF. This sequence joins TRBV6-1 and TRBJ1-5, with unresolved D. Germline loops: CDR1 MNHNS, CDR2 SASEGT. The CDR3 spans 14 residues. Trimming pared 8 bases from V and 5 bases from J, leaving 16 bases between.

The chain combines TRBV27 with TRBJ2-7; D assignment may be TRBD1 or TRBD2 (5 bases each). Trimming shortened V by 2 bases and J by 2 bases, and 13 bases separated the two germline ends. Germline CDR1 MNHEY, CDR2 SMNVEV (reference sequence). The CDR3 length is 15 residues. The CDR3 region is CASSLKWDGAYEQYF. The CDR3 DNA reads as TGTGCCAGCAGTTTAAAATGGGACGGAGCCTACGAGCAGTACTTC.

This chain joins TRBV29-1 and TRBJ2-2; 9 positions match TRBD1. Trimming at V came to 7 bases and at J to 2 bases, leaving 5 bases not matched to a gene. Germline lookup yields CDR1 SQVTM and CDR2 ANQGSEA. This CDR3 comprises 14 residues. CDR3 nucleotides: TGCAGCGCTGGGGGACAGGGAAACACCGGGGAGCTGTTTTTT. Protein sequence: CSAGGQGNTGELFF.

The rearrangement uses TRBV5-1 and TRBJ1-2; 12 nucleotides line up with TRBD1. The length of the CDR3 is 13 residues. V dropped 4 bases and J dropped 8; count of bases not matched to a gene: 3. Per the germline V gene, CDR1 is SGHRS and CDR2 is YFSETQ. CDR3 sequence: CASSEGQGAGYTF. CDR3 in DNA: TGCGCCAGCAGCGAGGGACAGGGGGCCGGCTACACCTTC.

V and J are TRBV19 and TRBJ2-1, with a tentative D call TRBD2 (6 bases). The CDR3 has 16 residues. Trimming stripped 8 bases from V and 0 bases from J, with 17 bases between. Germline assignment: CDR1 LNHDA and CDR2 SQIVND (reference sequence). CDR3 in amino acids: CASGTRGKNSYNEQFF. CDR3 DNA: TGTGCCAGTGGTACACGGGGGAAAAACTCCTACAATGAGCAGTTCTTC.

The chain couples TRBV2 to TRBJ2-5; unclear D gene. The CDR3 is made up of 11 amino acids. Germline CDR1 reads SNHLY; CDR2 reads FYNNEI. V lost 7 bases, J lost 2 bases, and 5 bases lay in between. CDR3 sequence: CASKIQETQYF. Here the CDR3 DNA reads TGTGCCAGCAAGATACAAGAGACCCAGTACTTC. Full variable domain (missing parts from reference TRBV2 and TRBJ2-5): EPEVTQTPSHQVTQMGQEVILRCVPISNHLYFYWYRQILGQKVEFLVSFYNNEISEKSEIFDDQFSVERPDGSNFTLKIRSTKLEDSAMYFCASKIQETQYFGPGTRLLVL.

The V call is TRBV27, the J call TRBJ2-7; 7 nucleotides align to TRBD1. V shed 0 bases and J 3 bases; nucleotides not matched to a gene: 5. The CDR3 covers 15 residues. Germline V gives CDR1 MNHEY, CDR2 SMNVEV (reference sequence). CDR3 sequence (DNA): TGTGCCAGCAGTTTATCGGGGCGACAGGGCTACGAGCAGTACTTC. Its protein product is CASSLSGRQGYEQYF.

The chain links TRBV11-3 to TRBJ2-3; 7 bases are shared with TRBD2. Germline loops: CDR1 SGHNT, CDR2 YENEEA. V shed 5 bases, J shed 2 bases, and the junction held 13 bases outside the gene matches. The CDR3 runs to 17 residues. As DNA, the CDR3 is TGTGCCAGCAGCCCGGATAGGGGAGCGGGGCCCACAGATACGCAGTATTTT. The encoded protein is CASSPDRGAGPTDTQYF.

The chain employs TRBV19 and TRBJ1-5, with 10 bases matching TRBD1. V trimming: 6 bases; J trimming: 7 bases; junction bases outside the gene matches: 12. The germline V gene encodes CDR1 LNHDA and CDR2 SQIVND (reference sequence). This CDR3 contains 16 residues. The CDR3 protein is CASRDTGTGAVQPQHF. Written as DNA, the CDR3 is TGTGCCAGTAGGGACACCGGGACAGGGGCTGTACAGCCCCAGCATTTT.

This clone has only one observation. The chain employs TRBV5-5 and TRBJ2-7, with a possible D match to TRBD1 (5 bases). Germline CDR1 SGHKS, CDR2 YYEKEE (reference sequence). With 0 bases removed from V and 3 bases from J, the gap between germline ends came to 10 bases. The CDR3 is 14 amino acids. In nucleotides, the CDR3 is TGTGCCAGCAGCTTGGATCAGGGTTTCTACGAGCAGTACTTC. This codes for CASSLDQGFYEQYF.

Concerning this clone: Within the sample, other DNA sequences also encode this same CDR3. The chain links TRBV2 to TRBJ1-1; D might be TRBD1 (5 bases). Trimming pared 0 bases from V and 6 bases from J, leaving 14 bases between. The CDR3 consists of 15 residues. Germline V lookup: CDR1 SNHLY, CDR2 FYNNEI. Written as DNA, the CDR3 is TGTGCCAGCAGTGAAGCGGCCAGGTGGGGCGCTGAAGCTTTCTTT. Translated, it gives CASSEAARWGAEAFF.

The CDR3 region is CASIPRGGSSSNQPQHF. As DNA, the CDR3 is TGTGCCAGTATCCCAAGGGGGGGCTCTTCAAGCAATCAGCCCCAGCATTTT. The chain couples TRBV19 to TRBJ1-5; the D gene is possibly TRBD1 (6 bases). CDR1 is LNHDA and CDR2 is SQIVND in the germline V gene (reference sequence). The CDR3 covers 17 residues. V gave up 7 bases and J gave up 1 base, with 20 bases separating them.

This clone showed up just once. The J gene is TRBJ2-7, the V gene TRBV11-3; 10 bases fit TRBD2. The germline V gene encodes CDR1 SGHNT and CDR2 YENEEA. The trim removed 5 bases at V and 2 bases at J, leaving 6 bases unmatched. This CDR3 contains 15 residues. The CDR3 sequence is CASSPSGGGPYEQYF. The CDR3 DNA reads TGTGCCAGCAGCCCCAGCGGGGGGGGCCCCTACGAGCAGTACTTC.